The clone carrying this T cell receptor beta chain is a singleton in its sample. The antigen is not known. This sample is drawn from a study of immune evolution from preneoplasia to lung adenocarcinoma. Study-wide results and caveats: Later-stage lesions seemingly showed higher T cell density and diversity than normal lung.

Patient tissue came from resections in Japan or China, 2014–2017. Premalignant or tumor cells were enriched by macro-dissection after pathologic assessment. Clones were read by immunoSEQ multiplex PCR, and TCRdb kept only the in-frame ones, dropping some. This table has about 14,000 clones, approximately 83% appearing once. CDR1 is MNHEY, CDR2 SMNVEV, per germline (reference sequence). The V and J ends lost 4 bases and 3 bases respectively, with 15 bases between them. The CDR3 is 15 amino acids. Sequencing was performed on FFPE lung adenocarcinoma in situ tissue. The TCR sequence derives from a donor at least 70 years old with lung adenocarcinoma. This chain joins TRBV27 and TRBJ1-1, with no clear D. CDR3 bases: TGTGCCAGCAGTTCCCCAAACAAGAGACACACTGAAGCTTTCTTT. Translation gives CASSSPNKRHTEAFF.